This TCR beta chain was profiled in a study of identical twins. TCRdb recomputed calls from the 5' RACE reads with MiXCR, one row per CDR3 protein. Seen here are hundreds of thousands of distinct CDR3 sequences, over 13% observed once, and the top ten hold around 9%. J lost 5 bases, V lost 6 bases, and 4 bases had no gene match. CDR3 length equals 14 residues. CDR1 is LGHDT and CDR2 is YNNKEL in the germline V gene (reference sequence). Sequences were obtained from memory (CD45RO+) T cells sorted from blood. The TCR sequence derives from a woman younger than 35 in good health. The chain is built from TRBV3-1 and TRBJ2-2, with 9 bases that match TRBD1. The CDR3 spells CASSWTGVTGELFF. The CDR3 coding sequence is TGTGCCAGCAGTTGGACAGGGGTAACCGGGGAGCTGTTTTTT.